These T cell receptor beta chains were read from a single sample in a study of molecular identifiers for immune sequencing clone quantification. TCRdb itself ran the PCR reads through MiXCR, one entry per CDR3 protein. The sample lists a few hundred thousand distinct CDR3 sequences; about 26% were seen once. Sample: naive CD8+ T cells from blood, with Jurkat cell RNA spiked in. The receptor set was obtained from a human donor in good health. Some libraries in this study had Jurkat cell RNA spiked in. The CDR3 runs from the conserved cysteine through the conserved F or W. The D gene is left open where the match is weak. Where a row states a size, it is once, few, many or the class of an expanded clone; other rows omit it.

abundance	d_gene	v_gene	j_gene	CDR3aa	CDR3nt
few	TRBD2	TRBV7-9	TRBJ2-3	CASSSVTSSGGADTQYF	TGTGCCAGCAGCTCAGTTACGTCGAGCGGGGGGGCCGATACGCAGTATTTT
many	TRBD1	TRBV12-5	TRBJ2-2	CASGLVLGTDTGELFF	TGTGCTAGTGGTTTGGTTCTGGGGACAGACACCGGGGAGCTGTTTTTT
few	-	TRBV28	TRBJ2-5	CATNQTPQETQYF	TGTGCCACCAATCAGACCCCCCAAGAGACCCAGTACTTC
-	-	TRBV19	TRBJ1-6	CASSIEVESPLHF	TGTGCCAGTAGTATAGAGGTGGAGTCACCCCTCCACTTT
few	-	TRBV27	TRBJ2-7	CASSRDTAGYEQYF	TGTGCCAGCAGCAGGGACACGGCGGGCTACGAGCAGTACTTC
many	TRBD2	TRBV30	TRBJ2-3	CAWSVTSGADTQYF	TGTGCCTGGAGTGTAACTAGCGGGGCAGATACGCAGTATTTT
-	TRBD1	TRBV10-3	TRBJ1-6	CAIGTGKSSYNSPLHF	TGTGCCATCGGGACAGGGAAAAGCTCCTATAATTCACCCCTCCACTTT
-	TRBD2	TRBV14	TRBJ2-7	CASSLTSSGGAYEQYF	TGTGCCAGCAGCCTTACTTCTAGCGGGGGGGCCTACGAGCAGTACTTC
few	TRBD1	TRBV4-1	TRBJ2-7	CASSQRTGNYEQYF	TGCGCCAGCAGCCAAAGGACAGGGAACTACGAGCAGTACTTC
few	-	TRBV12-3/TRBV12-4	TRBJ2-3	CASSKLGSTDTQYF	TGTGCCAGCAGCAAACTAGGCTCCACAGATACGCAGTATTTT
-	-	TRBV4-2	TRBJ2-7	CASSQSSPDYEQYF	TGTGCCAGCAGCCAATCGTCCCCGGACTACGAGCAGTACTTC
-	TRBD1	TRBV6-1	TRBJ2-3	CASALWGQSLTDTQYF	TGTGCCAGTGCCCTTTGGGGACAGTCCCTCACAGATACGCAGTATTTT
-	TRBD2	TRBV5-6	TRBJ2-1	CASSLGSGALGQFF	TGTGCCAGCAGCTTAGGTAGCGGGGCCTTAGGGCAGTTCTTC
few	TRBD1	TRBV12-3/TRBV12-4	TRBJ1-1	CASSRAGTGDSMNTEAFF	TGTGCCAGCAGTCGAGCCGGGACAGGGGACTCGATGAACACTGAAGCTTTCTTT
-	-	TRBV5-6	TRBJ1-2	CASSPGSYGYTF	TGTGCCAGCAGCCCGGGCAGCTATGGCTACACCTTC
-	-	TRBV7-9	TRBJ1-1	CASSPPATTEAFF	TGTGCCAGCAGCCCCCCAGCCACGACTGAAGCTTTCTTT
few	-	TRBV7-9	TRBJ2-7	CASTPLASYEQYF	TGTGCCAGCACCCCCCTGGCTTCCTACGAGCAGTACTTC